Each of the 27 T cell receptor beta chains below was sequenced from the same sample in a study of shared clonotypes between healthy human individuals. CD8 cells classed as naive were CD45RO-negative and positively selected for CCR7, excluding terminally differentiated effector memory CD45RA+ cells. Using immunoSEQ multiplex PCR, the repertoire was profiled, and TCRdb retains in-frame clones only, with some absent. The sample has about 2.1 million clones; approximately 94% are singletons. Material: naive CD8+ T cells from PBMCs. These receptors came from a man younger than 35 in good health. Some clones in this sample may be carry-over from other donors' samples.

CDR3 nucleotide sequence: TGTGCCAGCAGCCCAAGAATGACTAGCGGACAAGAGACCCAGTACTTC. Amino acid sequence: CASSPRMTSGQETQYF. V gene TRBV7-6 combines with J gene TRBJ2-5; 9 bases agree with TRBD2. This CDR3 has 16 amino acids. J gave up 2 bases and V 5 bases, and 9 bases lay outside the gene matches. CDR1 is SGHVS and CDR2 is FNYEAQ in the germline V gene.

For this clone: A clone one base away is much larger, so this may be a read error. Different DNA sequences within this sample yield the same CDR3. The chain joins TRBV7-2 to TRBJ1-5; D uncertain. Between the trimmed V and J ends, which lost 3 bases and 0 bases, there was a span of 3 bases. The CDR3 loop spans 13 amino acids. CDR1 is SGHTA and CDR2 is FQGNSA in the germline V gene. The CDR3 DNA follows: TGTGCCAGCAGCTTTGGTAGCAATCAGCCCCAGCATTTT. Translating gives CASSFGSNQPQHF.

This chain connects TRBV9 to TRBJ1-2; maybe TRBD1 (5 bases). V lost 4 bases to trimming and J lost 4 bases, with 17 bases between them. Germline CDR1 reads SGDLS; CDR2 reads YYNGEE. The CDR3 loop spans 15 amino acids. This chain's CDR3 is CASSLLNRDPYGYTF. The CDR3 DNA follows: TGTGCCAGCAGCCTATTAAACCGGGACCCCTATGGCTACACCTTC.

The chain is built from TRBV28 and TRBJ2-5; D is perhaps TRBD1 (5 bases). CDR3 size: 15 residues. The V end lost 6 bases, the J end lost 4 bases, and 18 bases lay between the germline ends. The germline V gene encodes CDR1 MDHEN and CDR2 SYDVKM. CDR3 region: CASRTQGPLIETQYF. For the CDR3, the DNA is TGTGCCAGCAGGACCCAGGGCCCCCTGATAGAGACCCAGTACTTC.

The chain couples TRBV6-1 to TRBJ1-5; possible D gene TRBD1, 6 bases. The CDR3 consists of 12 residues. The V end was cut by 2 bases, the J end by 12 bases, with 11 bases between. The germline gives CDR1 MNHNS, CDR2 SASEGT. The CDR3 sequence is CASSERGSRQHF. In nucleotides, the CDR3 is TGTGCCAGCAGTGAAAGGGGGAGCCGCCAGCATTTT.

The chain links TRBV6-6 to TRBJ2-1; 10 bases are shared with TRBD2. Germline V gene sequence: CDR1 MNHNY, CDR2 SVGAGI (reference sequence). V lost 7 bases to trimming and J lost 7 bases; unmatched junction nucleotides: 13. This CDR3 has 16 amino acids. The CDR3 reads CASTTPDSGRQNEQFF. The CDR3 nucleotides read TGTGCCAGCACGACACCAGATAGCGGGAGGCAAAATGAGCAGTTCTTC.

For the CDR3, the DNA is TGTGCCAGCAGTTTAAATACATTTGTTGTGGACGAAGCTTTCTTT. Its protein product is CASSLNTFVVDEAFF. The chain is built from TRBV28 and TRBJ1-1, with no clear D. The CDR3 extends over 15 amino acids. V lost 2 bases to trimming and J lost 8 bases, with 18 bases between them. From germline, CDR1 is MDHEN and CDR2 SYDVKM. Looking up the rest from reference TRBV28 and TRBJ1-1 gives the full variable domain: DVKVTQSSRYLVKRTGEKVFLECVQDMDHENMFWYRQDPGLGLRLIYFSYDVKMKEKGDIPEGYSVSREKKERFSLILESASTNQTSMYLCASSLNTFVVDEAFFGQGTRLTVV.

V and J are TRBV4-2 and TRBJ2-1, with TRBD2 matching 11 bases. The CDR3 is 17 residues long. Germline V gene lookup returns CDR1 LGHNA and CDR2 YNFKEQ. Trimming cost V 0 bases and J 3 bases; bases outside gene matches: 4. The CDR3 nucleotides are TGTGCCAGCAGCCAAGAGGCGGGGACTAGCGGCTACAATGAGCAGTTCTTC. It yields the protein CASSQEAGTSGYNEQFF.

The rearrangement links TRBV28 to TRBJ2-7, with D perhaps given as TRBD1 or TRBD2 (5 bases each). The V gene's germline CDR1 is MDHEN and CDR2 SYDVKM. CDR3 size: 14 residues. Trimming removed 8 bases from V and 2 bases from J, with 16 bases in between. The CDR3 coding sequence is TGTGCCAGCCTGCCGGGGCTGGGGACCTACGAGCAGTACTTC. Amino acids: CASLPGLGTYEQYF.

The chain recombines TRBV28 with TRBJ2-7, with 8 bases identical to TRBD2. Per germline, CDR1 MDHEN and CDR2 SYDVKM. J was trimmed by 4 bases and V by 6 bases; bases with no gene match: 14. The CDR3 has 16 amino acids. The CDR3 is CASSSRVASGSYEQYF. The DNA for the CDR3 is TGTGCCAGCAGCAGCCGCGTAGCGAGCGGGAGTTACGAGCAGTACTTC.

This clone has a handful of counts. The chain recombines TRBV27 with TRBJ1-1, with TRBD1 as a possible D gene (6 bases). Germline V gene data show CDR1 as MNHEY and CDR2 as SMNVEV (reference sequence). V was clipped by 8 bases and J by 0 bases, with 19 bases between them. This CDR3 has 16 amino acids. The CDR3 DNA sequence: TGTGCCAGCGGTACACAGGGAGTACCCATGAACACTGAAGCTTTCTTT. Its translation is CASGTQGVPMNTEAFF.

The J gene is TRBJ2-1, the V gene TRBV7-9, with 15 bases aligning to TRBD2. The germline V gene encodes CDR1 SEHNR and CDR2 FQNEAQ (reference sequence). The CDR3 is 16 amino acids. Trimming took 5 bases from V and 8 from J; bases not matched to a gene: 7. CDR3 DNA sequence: TGTGCCAGCAGCGGGGGGACTAGCGGGAGGTGGTATGAGCAGTTCTTC. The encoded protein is CASSGGTSGRWYEQFF.

Here the CDR3 DNA reads TGTGCCAGCAGTTTTGAGAGAAACGATGGCTACACCTTC. Translated, it gives CASSFERNDGYTF. The chain is built from TRBV27 and TRBJ1-2; D is undetermined. Trimming took 3 bases from V and 6 from J, leaving 11 bases between them. This CDR3 is 13 amino acids long. Germline V gene sequence: CDR1 MNHEY, CDR2 SMNVEV (reference sequence).

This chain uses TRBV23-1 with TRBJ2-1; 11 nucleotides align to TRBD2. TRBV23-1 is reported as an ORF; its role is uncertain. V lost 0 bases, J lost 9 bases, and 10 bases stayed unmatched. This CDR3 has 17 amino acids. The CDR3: CASSQSTLAGVACEQFF. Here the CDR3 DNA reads TGCGCCAGCAGTCAATCGACACTAGCGGGAGTGGCGTGTGAGCAGTTCTTC.

The CDR3 loop is CASSLPAVSGDTQYF. In nucleotides, the CDR3 is TGTGCCAGCAGCTTACCAGCGGTTTCGGGAGATACGCAGTATTTT. V gene TRBV7-9 combines with J gene TRBJ2-3; TRBD2 is a possible D gene (5 bases). V was cut by 2 bases and J by 5 bases, with 14 bases left in between. Per germline, CDR1 SEHNR and CDR2 FQNEAQ (reference sequence). The length of the CDR3 is 15 residues.

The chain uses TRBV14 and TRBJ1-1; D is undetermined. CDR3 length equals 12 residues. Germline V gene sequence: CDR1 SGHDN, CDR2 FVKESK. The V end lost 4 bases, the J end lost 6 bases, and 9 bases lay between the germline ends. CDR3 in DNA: TGTGCCAGCAGCCCTAACTGGGCTGAAGCTTTCTTT. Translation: CASSPNWAEAFF.

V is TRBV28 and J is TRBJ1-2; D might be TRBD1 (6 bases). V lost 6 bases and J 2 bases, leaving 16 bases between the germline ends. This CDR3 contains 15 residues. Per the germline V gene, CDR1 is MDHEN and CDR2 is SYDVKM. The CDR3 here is CASSRVQGRNYGYTF. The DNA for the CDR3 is TGTGCCAGCAGCCGGGTCCAGGGGAGGAACTATGGCTACACCTTC.

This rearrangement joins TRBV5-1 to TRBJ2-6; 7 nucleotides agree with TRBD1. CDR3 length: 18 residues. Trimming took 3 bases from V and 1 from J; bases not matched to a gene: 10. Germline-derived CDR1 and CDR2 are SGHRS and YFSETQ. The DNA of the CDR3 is TGCGCCAGCAGCTCCAAGACAGGGTCGAGTTCTGGGGCCAACGTCCTGACTTTC. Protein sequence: CASSSKTGSSSGANVLTF.

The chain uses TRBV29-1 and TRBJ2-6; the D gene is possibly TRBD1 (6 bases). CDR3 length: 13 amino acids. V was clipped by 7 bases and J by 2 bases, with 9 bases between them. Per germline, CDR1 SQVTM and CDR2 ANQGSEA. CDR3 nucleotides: TGCAGCGGGAAGGGGGCTGGGGCCAACGTCCTGACTTTC. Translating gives CSGKGAGANVLTF. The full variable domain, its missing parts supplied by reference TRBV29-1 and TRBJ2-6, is SAVISQKPSRDICQRGTSLTIQCQVDSQVTMMFWYRQQPGQSLTLIATANQGSEATYESGFVIDKFPISRPNLTFSTLTVSNMSPEDSSIYLCSGKGAGANVLTFGAGSRLTVL.

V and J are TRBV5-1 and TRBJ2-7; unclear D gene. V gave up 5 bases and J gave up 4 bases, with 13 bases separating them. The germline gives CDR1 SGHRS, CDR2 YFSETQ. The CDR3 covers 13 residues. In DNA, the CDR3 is TGCGCCAGCAGGACGGCGGTCGGGTACGAGCAGTACTTC. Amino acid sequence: CASRTAVGYEQYF.

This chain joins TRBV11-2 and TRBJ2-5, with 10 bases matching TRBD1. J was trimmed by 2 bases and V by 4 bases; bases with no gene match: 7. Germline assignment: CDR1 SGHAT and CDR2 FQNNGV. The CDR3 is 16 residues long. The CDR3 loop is CASSSGQGGFQETQYF. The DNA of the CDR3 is TGTGCCAGCAGCTCAGGACAGGGGGGATTTCAAGAGACCCAGTACTTC.

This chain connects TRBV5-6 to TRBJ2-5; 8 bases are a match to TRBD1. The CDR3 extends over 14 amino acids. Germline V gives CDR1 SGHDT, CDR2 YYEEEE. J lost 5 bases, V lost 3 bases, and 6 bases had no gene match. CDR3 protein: CASSSWTGRETQYF. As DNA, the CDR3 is TGTGCCAGCAGCTCATGGACAGGGCGGGAGACCCAGTACTTC.

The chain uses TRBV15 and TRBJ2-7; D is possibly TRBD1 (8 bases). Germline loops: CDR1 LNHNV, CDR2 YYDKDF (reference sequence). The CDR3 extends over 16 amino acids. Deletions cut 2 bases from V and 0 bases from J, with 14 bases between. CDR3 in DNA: TGTGCCACCAGCAGACTAAACAGGGGGGGCTCCTACGAGCAGTACTTC. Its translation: CATSRLNRGGSYEQYF.

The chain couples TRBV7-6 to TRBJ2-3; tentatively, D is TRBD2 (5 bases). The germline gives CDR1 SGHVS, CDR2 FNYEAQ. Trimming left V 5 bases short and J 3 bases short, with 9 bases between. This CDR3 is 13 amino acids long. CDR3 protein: CASSKSGTDTQYF. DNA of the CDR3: TGTGCCAGCAGCAAATCGGGGACAGATACGCAGTATTTT.

CDR3 sequence: CASSPRQGDTGELFF. The CDR3 bases are TGTGCCAGCAGCCCGAGACAGGGGGACACCGGGGAGCTGTTTTTT. The V gene is TRBV7-8, the J gene TRBJ2-2, with 9 bases lining up with TRBD1. Germline V lookup: CDR1 SGHVS, CDR2 FQNEAQ. With V trimmed by 5 bases and J by 3 bases, 4 bases remained unmatched. This CDR3 is built from 15 residues. Together with reference TRBV7-8 and TRBJ2-2, the CDR3 gives the full variable domain: GAGVSQSPRYKVAKRGQDVALRCDPISGHVSLFWYQQALGQGPEFLTYFQNEAQLDKSGLPSDRFFAERPEGSVSTLKIQRTQQEDSAVYLCASSPRQGDTGELFFGEGSRLTVL.

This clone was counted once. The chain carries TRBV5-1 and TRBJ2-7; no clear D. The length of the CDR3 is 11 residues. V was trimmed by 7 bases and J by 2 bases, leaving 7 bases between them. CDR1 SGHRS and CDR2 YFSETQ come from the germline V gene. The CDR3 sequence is CASPLTYEQYF. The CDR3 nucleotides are TGCGCCAGCCCTCTTACCTACGAGCAGTACTTC.

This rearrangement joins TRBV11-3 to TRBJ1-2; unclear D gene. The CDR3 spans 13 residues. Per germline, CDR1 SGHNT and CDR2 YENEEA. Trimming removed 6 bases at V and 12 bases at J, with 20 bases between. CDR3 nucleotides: TGTGCCAGCAGTAAGACCGGGAACGAGAACCACACCTTC. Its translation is CASSKTGNENHTF.